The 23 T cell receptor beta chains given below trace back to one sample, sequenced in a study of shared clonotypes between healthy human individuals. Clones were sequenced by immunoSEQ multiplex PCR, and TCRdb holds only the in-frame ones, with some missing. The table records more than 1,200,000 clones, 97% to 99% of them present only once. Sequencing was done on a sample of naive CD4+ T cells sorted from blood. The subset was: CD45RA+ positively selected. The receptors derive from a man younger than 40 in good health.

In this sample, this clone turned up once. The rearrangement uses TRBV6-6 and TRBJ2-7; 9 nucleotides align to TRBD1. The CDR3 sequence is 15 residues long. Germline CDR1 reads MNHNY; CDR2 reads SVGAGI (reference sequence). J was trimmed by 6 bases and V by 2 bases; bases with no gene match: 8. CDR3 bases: TGTGCCAGCAGTTACGTGGGACAGGGAGTAGCCGAGCAGTACTTC. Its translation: CASSYVGQGVAEQYF.

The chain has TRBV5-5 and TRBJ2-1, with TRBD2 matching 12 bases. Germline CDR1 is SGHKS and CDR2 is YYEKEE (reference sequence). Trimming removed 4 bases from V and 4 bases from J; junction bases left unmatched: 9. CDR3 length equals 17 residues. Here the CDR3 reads CASSNRTSGTVYNEQFF. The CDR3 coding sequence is TGTGCCAGCAGCAACCGGACTAGCGGGACGGTGTACAATGAGCAGTTCTTC. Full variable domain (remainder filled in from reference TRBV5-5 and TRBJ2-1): DAGVTQSPTHLIKTRGQQVTLRCSPISGHKSVSWYQQVLGQGPQFIFQYYEKEERGRGNFPDRFSARQFPNYSSELNVNALLLGDSALYLCASSNRTSGTVYNEQFFGPGTRLTVL.

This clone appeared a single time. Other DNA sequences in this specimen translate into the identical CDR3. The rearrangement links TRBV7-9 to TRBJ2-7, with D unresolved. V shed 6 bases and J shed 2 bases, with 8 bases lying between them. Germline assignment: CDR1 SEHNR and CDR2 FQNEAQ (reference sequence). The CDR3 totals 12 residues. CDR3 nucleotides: TGTGCCAGCAGTTCTGGAACCTACGAGCAGTACTTC. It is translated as CASSSGTYEQYF.

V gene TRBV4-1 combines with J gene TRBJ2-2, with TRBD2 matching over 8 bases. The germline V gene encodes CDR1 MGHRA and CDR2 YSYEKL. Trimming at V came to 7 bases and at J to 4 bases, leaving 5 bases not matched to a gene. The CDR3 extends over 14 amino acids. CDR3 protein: CASTGGLITGELFF. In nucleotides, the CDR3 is TGCGCCAGCACGGGGGGGCTTATCACCGGGGAGCTGTTTTTT.

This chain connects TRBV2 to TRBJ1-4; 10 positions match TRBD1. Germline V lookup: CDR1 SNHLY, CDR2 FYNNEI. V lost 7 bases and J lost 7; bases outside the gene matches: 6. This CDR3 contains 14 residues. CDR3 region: CASTRDRGLEKLFF. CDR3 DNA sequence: TGTGCCAGCACCCGGGACAGGGGTCTTGAAAAACTGTTTTTT. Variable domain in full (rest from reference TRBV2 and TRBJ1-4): EPEVTQTPSHQVTQMGQEVILRCVPISNHLYFYWYRQILGQKVEFLVSFYNNEISEKSEIFDDQFSVERPDGSNFTLKIRSTKLEDSAMYFCASTRDRGLEKLFFGSGTQLSVL.

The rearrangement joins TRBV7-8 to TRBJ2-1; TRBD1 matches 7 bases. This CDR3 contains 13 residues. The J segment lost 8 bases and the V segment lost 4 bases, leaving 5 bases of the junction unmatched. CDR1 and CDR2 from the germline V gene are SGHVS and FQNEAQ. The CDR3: CASSSTGSDEQFF. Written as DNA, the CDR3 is TGTGCCAGCAGCTCGACAGGGTCCGATGAGCAGTTCTTC.

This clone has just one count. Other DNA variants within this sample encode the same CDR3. The CDR3 sequence is CASSVSGANTGELFF. The DNA of the CDR3 is TGTGCCAGCAGCGTGTCCGGGGCAAACACCGGGGAGCTGTTTTTT. The V and J genes are TRBV9 and TRBJ2-2, with D possibly called TRBD1 or TRBD2 (5 bases each). Germline lookup yields CDR1 SGDLS and CDR2 YYNGEE. V was pared by 2 bases and J by 2 bases, with 10 bases between. This CDR3 is 15 amino acids long.

This CDR3 reads CASSQTEAFF. The CDR3 DNA sequence: TGTGCCAGCAGCCAAACTGAAGCTTTCTTT. The chain employs TRBV16 and TRBJ1-1; D not certain. From germline, CDR1 is KGHSY and CDR2 FQNENV. The CDR3 consists of 10 residues. Trimming stripped 2 bases from V and 5 bases from J, with 0 bases between.

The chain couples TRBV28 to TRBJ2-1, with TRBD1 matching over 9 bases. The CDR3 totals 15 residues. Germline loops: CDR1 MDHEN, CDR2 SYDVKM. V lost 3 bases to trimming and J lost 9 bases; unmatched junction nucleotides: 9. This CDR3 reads CASSLAGTGPSEQFF. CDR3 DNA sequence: TGTGCCAGCAGTTTGGCTGGGACAGGGCCCAGTGAGCAGTTCTTC.

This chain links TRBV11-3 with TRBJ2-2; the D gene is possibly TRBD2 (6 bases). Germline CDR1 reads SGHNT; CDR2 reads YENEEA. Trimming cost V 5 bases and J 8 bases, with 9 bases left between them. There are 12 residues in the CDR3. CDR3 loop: CASSPGGGELFF. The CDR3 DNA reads TGTGCCAGCAGCCCCGGAGGGGGGGAGCTGTTTTTT.

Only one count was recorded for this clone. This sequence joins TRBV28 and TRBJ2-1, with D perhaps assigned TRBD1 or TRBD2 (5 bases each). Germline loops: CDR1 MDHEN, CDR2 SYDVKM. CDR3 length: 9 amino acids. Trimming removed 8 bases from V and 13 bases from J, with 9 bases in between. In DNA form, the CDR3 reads TGTGCCAGCGGGGGTGCCCAGTTCTTC. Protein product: CASGGAQFF.

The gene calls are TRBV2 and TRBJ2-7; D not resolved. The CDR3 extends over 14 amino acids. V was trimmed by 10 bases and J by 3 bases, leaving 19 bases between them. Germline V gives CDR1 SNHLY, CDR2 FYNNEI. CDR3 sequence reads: CATIKEVASYEQYF. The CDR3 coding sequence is TGTGCCACGATAAAAGAGGTAGCCAGCTACGAGCAGTACTTC.

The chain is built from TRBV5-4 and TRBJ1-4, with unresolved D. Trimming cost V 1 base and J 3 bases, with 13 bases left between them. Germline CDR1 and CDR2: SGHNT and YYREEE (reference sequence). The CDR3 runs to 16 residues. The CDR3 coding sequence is TGTGCCAGCAGCTTGATCAAGGACGGCGCTAATGAAAAACTGTTTTTT. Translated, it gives CASSLIKDGANEKLFF.

The CDR3 spells CASSGTGYFEGYTF. The CDR3 nucleotides read TGTGCCAGCAGCGGGACAGGTTATTTCGAGGGCTACACCTTC. The chain uses TRBV9 and TRBJ1-2; 7 positions match TRBD1. Germline CDR1 and CDR2: SGDLS and YYNGEE. This CDR3 has 14 amino acids. V lost 3 bases, J lost 8 bases, and 10 bases stayed unmatched.

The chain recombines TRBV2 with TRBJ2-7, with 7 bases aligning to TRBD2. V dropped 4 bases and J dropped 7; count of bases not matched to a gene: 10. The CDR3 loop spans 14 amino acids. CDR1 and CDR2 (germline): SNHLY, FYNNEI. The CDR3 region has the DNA TGTGCCAGCAGTGTTGGGCTAGCGGTTGATGAGCAGTACTTC. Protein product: CASSVGLAVDEQYF.

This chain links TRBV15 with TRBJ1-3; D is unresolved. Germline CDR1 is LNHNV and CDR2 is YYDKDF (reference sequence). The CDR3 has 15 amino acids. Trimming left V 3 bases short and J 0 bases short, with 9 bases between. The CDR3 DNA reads TGTGCCACCAGCAGCGGACCAAACTCTGGAAACACCATATATTTT. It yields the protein CATSSGPNSGNTIYF.

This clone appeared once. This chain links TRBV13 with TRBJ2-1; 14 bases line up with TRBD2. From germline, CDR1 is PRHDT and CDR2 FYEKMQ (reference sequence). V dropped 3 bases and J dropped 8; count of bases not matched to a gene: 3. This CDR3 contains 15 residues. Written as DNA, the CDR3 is TGTGCCAGCAGCTTCGGACTAGCGGGAGGTGATGAGCAGTTCTTC. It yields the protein CASSFGLAGGDEQFF.

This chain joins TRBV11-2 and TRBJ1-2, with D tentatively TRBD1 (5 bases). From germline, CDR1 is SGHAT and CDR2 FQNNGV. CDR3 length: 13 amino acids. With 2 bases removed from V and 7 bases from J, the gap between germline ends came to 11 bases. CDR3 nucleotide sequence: TGTGCCAGCAGCTTAACAGGACAATTTGGCTACACCTTC. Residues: CASSLTGQFGYTF.

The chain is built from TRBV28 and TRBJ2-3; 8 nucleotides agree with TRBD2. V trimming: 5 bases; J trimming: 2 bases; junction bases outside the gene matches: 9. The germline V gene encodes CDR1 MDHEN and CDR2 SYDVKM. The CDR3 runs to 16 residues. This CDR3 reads CASSGETSDYTDTQYF. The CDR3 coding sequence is TGTGCCAGCAGTGGGGAGACTAGCGACTACACAGATACGCAGTATTTT.

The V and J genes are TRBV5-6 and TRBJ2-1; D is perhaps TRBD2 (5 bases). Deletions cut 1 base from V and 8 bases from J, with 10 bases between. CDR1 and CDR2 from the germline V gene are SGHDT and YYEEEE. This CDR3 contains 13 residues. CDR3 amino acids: CASSLPGFDEQFF. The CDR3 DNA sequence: TGTGCCAGCAGCTTGCCGGGGTTCGATGAGCAGTTCTTC.

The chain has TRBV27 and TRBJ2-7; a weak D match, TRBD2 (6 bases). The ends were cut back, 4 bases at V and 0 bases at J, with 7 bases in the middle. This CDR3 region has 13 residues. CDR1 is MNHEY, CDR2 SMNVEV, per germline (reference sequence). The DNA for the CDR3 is TGTGCCAGCAGTTGGCGGGACTCCTACGAGCAGTACTTC. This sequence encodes CASSWRDSYEQYF.

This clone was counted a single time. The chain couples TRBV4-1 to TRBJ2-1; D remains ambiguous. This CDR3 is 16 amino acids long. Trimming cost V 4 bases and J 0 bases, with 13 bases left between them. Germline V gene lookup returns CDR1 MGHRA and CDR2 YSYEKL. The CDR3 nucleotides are TGCGCCAGCAGCCCGCCTAGAGAGAGCTCCTACAATGAGCAGTTCTTC. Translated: CASSPPRESSYNEQFF.

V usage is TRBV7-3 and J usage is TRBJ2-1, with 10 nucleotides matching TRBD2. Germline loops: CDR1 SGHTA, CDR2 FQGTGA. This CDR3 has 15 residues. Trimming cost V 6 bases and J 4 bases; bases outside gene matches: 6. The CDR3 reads CASRPGLAPYNEQFF. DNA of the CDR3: TGTGCCAGCAGACCGGGACTAGCGCCATACAATGAGCAGTTCTTC.